Presented here are 30 T cell receptor beta chains from one specimen sequenced in a study of blood T cell repertoires in COVID-19. TCRdb keeps only in-frame clones here, not all; method: immunoSEQ multiplex PCR. Here the sample spans over 150,000 clones, about 88% being singletons. Sequencing was performed on peripheral blood. The receptors stem from a woman aged 55-70 years with COVID-19, enrolled during active disease.

The chain employs TRBV5-4 and TRBJ2-1; tentative D call: TRBD2 (6 bases). The CDR3 loop spans 15 amino acids. Per germline, CDR1 SGHNT and CDR2 YYREEE (reference sequence). Trimming shortened V by 3 bases and J by 5 bases, and 15 bases separated the two germline ends. In DNA, the CDR3 is TGTGCCAGCAGCTCCCTATCGCGGGACGACAATGAGCAGTTCTTC. Its translation: CASSSLSRDDNEQFF.

This chain joins TRBV7-9 and TRBJ2-3, with 11 bases aligning to TRBD2. Germline CDR1 is SEHNR and CDR2 is FQNEAQ (reference sequence). The CDR3 covers 17 residues. Trimming at V came to 3 bases and at J to 3 bases, leaving 8 bases not matched to a gene. DNA of the CDR3: TGTGCCAGCAGCTTCCCTTCGGGACTAGCGGTAACAGATACGCAGTATTTT. This encodes CASSFPSGLAVTDTQYF. Supplemented by reference TRBV7-9 and TRBJ2-3, the full variable domain reads DTGVSQNPRHKITKRGQNVTFRCDPISEHNRLYWYRQTLGQGPEFLTYFQNEAQLEKSRLLSDRFSAERPKGSFSTLEIQRTEQGDSAMYLCASSFPSGLAVTDTQYFGPGTRLTVL.

The V call is TRBV10-2, the J call TRBJ2-7; TRBD2 aligns across 8 bases. This CDR3 is 14 amino acids long. CDR1 is WSHSY, CDR2 SAAADI, per germline. Losses at the gene ends were 4 bases for V and 3 bases for J; bases not matched to a gene: 5. The CDR3 loop is CASSVGSGVYEQYV. CDR3 DNA sequence: TGCGCCAGCAGTGTGGGTAGCGGGGTCTACGAGCAGTACGTC.

The chain is built from TRBV19 and TRBJ1-5, with no clear D. Germline V CDR1 and CDR2: LNHDA, SQIVND (reference sequence). V was trimmed by 9 bases and J by 1 base, leaving 16 bases between them. This CDR3 spans 15 amino acids. CDR3: CASTTRGPSNQPQHF. The CDR3 DNA sequence: TGTGCCAGCACTACCCGGGGTCCGAGCAATCAGCCCCAGCATTTT.

The V call is TRBV7-3, the J call TRBJ1-6; D possibly corresponds to TRBD1 (6 bases). Per germline, CDR1 SGHTA and CDR2 FQGTGA. The V gene lost 5 bases and the J gene lost 5 bases, with 13 bases spanning the gap. The CDR3 extends over 15 amino acids. CDR3 amino acids: CASSVQGKDNSPLHF. CDR3 nucleotides: TGTGCCAGCAGCGTACAGGGAAAAGATAATTCACCCCTCCACTTT. The full variable domain, its missing parts supplied by reference TRBV7-3 and TRBJ1-6, is GAGVSQTPSNKVTEKGKYVELRCDPISGHTALYWYRQSLGQGPEFLIYFQGTGAADDSGLPNDRFFAVRPEGSVSTLKIQRTERGDSAVYLCASSVQGKDNSPLHFGNGTRLTVT.

This chain uses TRBV19 with TRBJ1-5, with D possibly TRBD1 on 5 matching bases. V gave up 6 bases and J gave up 1 base, with 13 bases separating them. There are 15 residues in the CDR3. Germline assignment: CDR1 LNHDA and CDR2 SQIVND (reference sequence). This CDR3 is CASRGGTGSNQPQHF. Written as DNA, the CDR3 is TGTGCCAGTAGGGGGGGGACCGGGAGCAATCAGCCCCAGCATTTT. The whole variable domain, remainder taken from reference TRBV19 and TRBJ1-5, is DGGITQSPKYLFRKEGQNVTLSCEQNLNHDAMYWYRQDPGQGLRLIYYSQIVNDFQKGDIAEGYSVSREKKESFPLTVTSAQKNPTAFYLCASRGGTGSNQPQHFGDGTRLSIL.

The J gene is TRBJ1-1, the V gene TRBV27; possible D gene TRBD1, 5 bases. The germline V and J ends were trimmed by 5 bases and 0 bases, with 13 bases remaining between them. CDR1 is MNHEY, CDR2 SMNVEV, per germline (reference sequence). The CDR3 loop spans 15 amino acids. This CDR3 is CASSATGRVNTEAFF. For the CDR3, the DNA is TGTGCCAGCAGTGCCACTGGCAGGGTGAACACTGAAGCTTTCTTT.

The chain joins TRBV13 to TRBJ2-7; D gene unclear. The CDR3 extends over 11 amino acids. Trimming shortened V by 1 base and J by 7 bases, and 5 bases separated the two germline ends. Germline CDR1 PRHDT, CDR2 FYEKMQ (reference sequence). The CDR3 here is CASSLVREQYF. CDR3 DNA: TGTGCCAGCAGCTTAGTCAGAGAGCAGTACTTC. The complete variable domain, with remaining parts taken from reference TRBV13 and TRBJ2-7, reads AAGVIQSPRHLIKEKRETATLKCYPIPRHDTVYWYQQGPGQDPQFLISFYEKMQSDKGSIPDRFSAQQFSDYHSELNMSSLELGDSALYFCASSLVREQYFGPGTRLTVT.

The CDR3 protein is CASSGGQASTQYF. DNA of the CDR3: TGTGCCAGCAGTGGGGGACAGGCTAGTACGCAGTATTTT. The rearrangement links TRBV2 to TRBJ2-3; 8 bases match TRBD1. The CDR3 sequence is 13 residues long. CDR1 and CDR2 (germline): SNHLY, FYNNEI. The trim removed 4 bases at V and 8 bases at J, leaving 5 bases unmatched.

This chain uses TRBV7-9 with TRBJ1-4; possibly TRBD1 for D (5 bases). V shed 5 bases and J shed 7 bases, with 8 bases lying between them. The germline gives CDR1 SEHNR, CDR2 FQNEAQ (reference sequence). The CDR3 runs to 12 residues. CDR3 nucleotide sequence: TGTGCCAGCAGCCCCGGGGGTGAAAAACTGTTTTTT. This encodes CASSPGGEKLFF.

The gene calls are TRBV9 and TRBJ2-1, with 10 bases fitting TRBD1. The CDR3 runs to 17 residues. CDR1 and CDR2 (germline): SGDLS, YYNGEE. The junction had 8 bases not matched to a gene; V was cut back by 0 bases and J by 5 bases. The CDR3 here is CASSVGRTGGFDNEQFF. The CDR3 nucleotides are TGTGCCAGCAGCGTAGGAAGGACAGGGGGTTTCGACAATGAGCAGTTCTTC.

The rearrangement joins TRBV19 to TRBJ1-6; possibly TRBD1 for D (5 bases). Germline assignment: CDR1 LNHDA and CDR2 SQIVND (reference sequence). CDR3 length: 14 residues. The V and J ends lost 7 bases and 7 bases respectively, with 14 bases between them. DNA of the CDR3: TGTGCCAGTACCGATCCAGGGCTAAATTCACCCCTCCACTTT. It codes for CASTDPGLNSPLHF.

The rearrangement joins TRBV5-1 to TRBJ2-1, with 10 bases fitting TRBD2. The germline gives CDR1 SGHRS, CDR2 YFSETQ. Germline trimming cut 4 bases from V and 8 bases from J; bases unmatched to any gene: 6. The CDR3 runs 14 residues. CDR3 DNA sequence: TGCGCCAGCAGCCCTAGCGGGAGTGGCGATGAGCAGTTCTTC. As protein: CASSPSGSGDEQFF.

CDR3 sequence: CASNPGQVYGYTF. The DNA of the CDR3 is TGTGCCAGCAACCCGGGACAGGTTTATGGCTACACCTTC. The V and J genes are TRBV6-2 or TRBV6-3 and TRBJ1-2; 8 bases align to TRBD1. The junction had 6 bases not matched to a gene; V was cut back by 7 bases and J by 5 bases. This CDR3 is 13 amino acids long. CDR1 is MNHEY and CDR2 is SVGEGT in the germline V gene.

The chain joins TRBV7-2 to TRBJ2-1; 7 nucleotides match TRBD2. The V gene end was trimmed by 3 bases and the J gene end by 4 bases; junction bases not matched to a gene: 6. The CDR3 loop spans 15 amino acids. CDR1 SGHTA and CDR2 FQGNSA come from the germline V gene. In DNA form, the CDR3 reads TGTGCCAGCAGCTTCCAAGCGGGAATTTACAATGAGCAGTTCTTC. Translating gives CASSFQAGIYNEQFF.

V gene TRBV9 combines with J gene TRBJ1-2; D remains unclear. V gave up 4 bases and J gave up 4 bases, with 17 bases separating them. The CDR3 has 15 amino acids. CDR1 and CDR2 (germline): SGDLS, YYNGEE. The CDR3 loop is CASSRTAATGYGYTF. CDR3 nucleotides: TGTGCCAGCAGCCGCACCGCCGCAACGGGCTATGGCTACACCTTC.

V and J are TRBV5-4 and TRBJ1-1; possible D gene TRBD1, 5 bases. Germline lookup yields CDR1 SGHNT and CDR2 YYREEE (reference sequence). Trimming took 3 bases from V and 1 from J, leaving 16 bases between them. This CDR3 region has 16 residues. CDR3 DNA: TGTGCCAGCAGCTCTGGGGTAGGGGCCTCGAACACTGAAGCTTTCTTT. It translates to CASSSGVGASNTEAFF.

V usage is TRBV2 and J usage is TRBJ1-4, with 9 bases matching TRBD1. Unmatched junction bases numbered 5, after V lost 3 bases and J lost 6 bases. Germline values: CDR1 SNHLY, CDR2 FYNNEI. CDR3 length: 15 residues. DNA for the CDR3: TGTGCCAGCAGTGAGGAGAGGACAGGGGATGAAAAACTGTTTTTT. This translates into CASSEERTGDEKLFF.

The J gene is TRBJ2-3, the V gene TRBV27; TRBD2 matches 9 bases. After removal of 6 bases from V and 5 bases from J, the junction contained 9 bases not matched to a gene. CDR3 size: 15 residues. Looked up from germline, CDR1 is MNHEY and CDR2 is SMNVEV (reference sequence). In DNA form, the CDR3 reads TGTGCCAGCAGACTAGGGCGGGAGGGGAAAGATACGCAGTATTTT. This sequence encodes CASRLGREGKDTQYF.

The chain carries TRBV5-1 and TRBJ1-1; D is perhaps TRBD1 (5 bases). The CDR3 runs 12 residues. Deletions cut 5 bases from V and 7 bases from J, with 12 bases between. The germline V gene encodes CDR1 SGHRS and CDR2 YFSETQ. Here the CDR3 reads CASRKDNDEAFF. CDR3 DNA: TGCGCCAGCAGAAAGGACAACGATGAAGCTTTCTTT.

This sequence joins TRBV3-1 (or the pseudogene TRBV3-2) and TRBJ1-1, with D possibly being TRBD1 (5 bases). V lost 1 base and J lost 1, with 10 bases in between. The CDR3 is 15 amino acids. CDR1 is LGHDT and CDR2 is YNNKEL in the germline V gene (reference sequence). The CDR3 DNA follows: TGTGCCAGCAGCCAAGCCCTTGACAGGAACACTGAAGCTTTCTTT. Amino acid sequence: CASSQALDRNTEAFF.

This clone occurred a few times. The chain links TRBV9 to TRBJ1-4, with D perhaps TRBD1 (6 bases). CDR1 SGDLS and CDR2 YYNGEE come from the germline V gene. This CDR3 is 12 amino acids long. Trimming cost V 3 bases and J 10 bases, with 10 bases left between them. Here the CDR3 DNA reads TGTGCCAGCAGCGGAAGAGGGGGAAAACTGTTTTTT. It encodes CASSGRGGKLFF.

This chain joins TRBV6-4 and TRBJ1-2, with D unresolved. CDR1 and CDR2 from the germline V gene are MRHNA and SNTAGT. V lost 7 bases, J lost 4 bases, and 19 bases lay in between. This CDR3 contains 15 residues. As DNA, the CDR3 is TGTGCCAGCACATTTTCAGCGGGCTCTCTCTATGGCTACACCTTC. The encoded protein is CASTFSAGSLYGYTF.

Comment on this clone: Within the sample, other DNA sequences also encode this same CDR3. The gene calls are TRBV6-2 or TRBV6-3 and TRBJ1-5; no clear D. CDR1 and CDR2 from the germline V gene are MNHEY and SVGEGT. The CDR3 runs to 12 residues. V was pared by 4 bases and J by 4 bases, with 5 bases between. DNA of the CDR3: TGTGCCAGCAGTTCCGGGAATCAGCCCCAGCATTTT. Translating gives CASSSGNQPQHF.

This rearrangement joins TRBV9 to TRBJ2-5; D is undetermined. The CDR3 runs to 15 residues. V lost 1 base and J 3 bases, leaving 13 bases between the germline ends. Germline CDR1 SGDLS, CDR2 YYNGEE. Here the CDR3 DNA reads TGTGCCAGCAGCGTATCCTCCAACCGGGAAGAGACCCAGTACTTC. Encoded protein: CASSVSSNREETQYF.

J is TRBJ2-3 and V is TRBV5-1, with 12 bases identical to TRBD2. Germline V CDR1 and CDR2: SGHRS, YFSETQ. This CDR3 contains 18 residues. V shed 0 bases and J 0 bases; nucleotides not matched to a gene: 5. This CDR3 reads CASSLELAGGPSTDTQYF. CDR3 sequence (DNA): TGCGCCAGCAGCTTGGAACTAGCGGGAGGCCCTAGCACAGATACGCAGTATTTT.

This clone was found once. The CDR3 bases are TGTGCCAGCAGCTTGACAGGGGGCCTGAACACTGAAGCTTTCTTT. Translated, it gives CASSLTGGLNTEAFF. The chain couples TRBV5-5 to TRBJ1-1, with TRBD1 identical over 9 bases. Germline V lookup: CDR1 SGHKS, CDR2 YYEKEE (reference sequence). The CDR3 sequence is 15 residues long. V lost 1 base to trimming and J lost 0 bases; unmatched junction nucleotides: 1.

Notes on this clone: The sample has other DNA sequences that encode this CDR3 too. V gene TRBV3-1 (or the pseudogene TRBV3-2) combines with J gene TRBJ1-5, with D uncertain. The CDR3 consists of 13 residues. Trimming pared 4 bases from V and 1 base from J, leaving 5 bases between. Germline V gene data show CDR1 as LGHDT and CDR2 as YNNKEL (reference sequence). The CDR3 reads CASSLLSNQPQHF. The CDR3 DNA is TGTGCCAGCAGCCTTCTGAGCAATCAGCCCCAGCATTTT.

This sequence joins TRBV5-1 and TRBJ2-1; 9 bases are a match to TRBD2. Germline loops: CDR1 SGHRS, CDR2 YFSETQ. Germline trimming cut 9 bases from V and 4 bases from J; bases unmatched to any gene: 11. The CDR3 length is 15 residues. The CDR3: CATSRTSGSYNEQFF. The CDR3, as DNA: TGCGCCACTTCCCGAACTAGCGGGTCTTACAATGAGCAGTTCTTC.

This clone was picked up a small number of times. V is TRBV7-3 and J is TRBJ2-4; no reliable D call. Trimming took off 5 bases at V and 2 bases at J, with 16 bases between the two ends. The germline CDR1 and CDR2 sequences are SGHTA and FQGTGA. The CDR3 runs 16 residues. The CDR3 loop reads CASSPQVELTKNIQYF. CDR3 coding DNA: TGTGCCAGCAGCCCCCAGGTTGAGTTAACCAAAAACATTCAGTACTTC.